This TCR beta chain was captured by sequencing in a study of graft-versus-host responses after intestinal transplantation. For the study at large: Isolated intestinal, liver-intestinal, or multivisceral transplants had been given to the recipients. Recipients were all induced with anti-thymocyte globulin, then given tacrolimus and steroids for two to three years.

The study, taken as a whole, reports: Some patients had graft-donor T cell macrochimerism. In their allografts, the ratios of graft-versus-host to host-versus-graft T cell clones were high.

A remark on this clone: Its antigen is unknown.

TCRdb keeps only in-frame clones here, not all; method: immunoSEQ multiplex PCR. The repertoire has 100,000 or so clones, roughly nine tenths of them found once; the top ten carry about 0.18%. The sequence was obtained from a human donor who was the organ donor for an intestinal transplant. This sample comprised unstimulated CD4+ T cells sorted from spleen or lymph node cells, obtained before transplant.

CDR3 loop: CAWIKRGGYNEQFF. CDR3 DNA: TGTGCCTGGATTAAGCGGGGGGGCTACAATGAGCAGTTCTTC. The V call is TRBV30, the J call TRBJ2-1; 10 bases map to TRBD2. The V gene end was trimmed by 4 bases and the J gene end by 3 bases; junction bases not matched to a gene: 3. This CDR3 has 14 residues. The germline V gene encodes CDR1 GTSNPN and CDR2 SVGIG (reference sequence).